This T cell receptor beta chain came from a study of blood T cell repertoires in COVID-19. Study-level background: Spain, Italy and the United States supplied samples that represented acute and convalescent COVID-19.

Per the original methods: Estimation of nucleated cell counts relied on the amplification of reference gene primers. The protocol was immunoSEQ multiplex PCR, while the TCRdb copy is restricted to in-frame clones and leaves out a portion. V, J and clone size derive from that table, while D and trimming were established from the DNA sequence. The data contain over 65,000 clones, 85% of them singletons. J lost 0 bases, V lost 5 bases, and 12 bases had no gene match. CDR1 SGHTA and CDR2 FQGNSA come from the germline V gene. This CDR3 spans 19 amino acids. The sample comprised peripheral blood. This TCR came from a man older than 75 with active or convalescent COVID-19. The chain uses TRBV7-2 and TRBJ1-6, with TRBD1 identical over 8 bases. The CDR3 DNA reads as TGTGCCAGCAGCCTCGGCGGGGACAGGACTAGCTCCTATAATTCACCCCTCCACTTT. This translates into CASSLGGDRTSSYNSPLHF. Using reference TRBV7-2 and TRBJ1-6 for the parts outside the CDR3, the full variable domain is GAGVSQSPSNKVTEKGKDVELRCDPISGHTALYWYRQSLGQGLEFLIYFQGNSAPDKSGLPSDRFSAERTGGSVSTLTIQRTQQEDSAVYLCASSLGGDRTSSYNSPLHFGNGTRLTVT.